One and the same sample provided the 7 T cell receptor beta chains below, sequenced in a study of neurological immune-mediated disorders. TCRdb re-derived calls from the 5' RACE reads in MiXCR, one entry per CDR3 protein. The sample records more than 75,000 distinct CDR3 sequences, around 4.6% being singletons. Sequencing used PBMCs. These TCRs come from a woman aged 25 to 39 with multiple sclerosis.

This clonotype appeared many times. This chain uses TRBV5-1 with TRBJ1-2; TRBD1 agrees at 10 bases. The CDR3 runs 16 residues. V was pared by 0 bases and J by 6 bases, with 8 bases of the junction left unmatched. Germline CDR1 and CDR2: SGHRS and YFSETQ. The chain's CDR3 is CASSLGPGQGIDGYTF. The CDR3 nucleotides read TGCGCCAGCAGCTTGGGCCCGGGACAGGGGATAGATGGCTACACCTTC. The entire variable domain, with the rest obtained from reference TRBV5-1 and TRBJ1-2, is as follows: KAGVTQTPRYLIKTRGQQVTLSCSPISGHRSVSWYQQTPGQGLQFLFEYFSETQRNKGNFPGRFSGRQFSNSRSEMNVSTLELGDSALYLCASSLGPGQGIDGYTFGSGTRLTVV.

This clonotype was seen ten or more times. The CDR3 spells CASSSFLRNQPQHF. The CDR3 nucleotides read TGTGCCAGCTCATCATTCTTGCGCAATCAGCCCCAGCATTTT. The chain combines TRBV12-3 or TRBV12-4 with TRBJ1-5; D ambiguous. With 8 bases removed from V and 2 bases from J, the gap between germline ends came to 13 bases. The CDR3 is 14 residues long.

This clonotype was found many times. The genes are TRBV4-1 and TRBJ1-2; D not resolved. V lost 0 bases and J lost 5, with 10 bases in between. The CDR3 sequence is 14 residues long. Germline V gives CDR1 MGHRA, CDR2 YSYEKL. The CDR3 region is CASSQDRVPYGYTF. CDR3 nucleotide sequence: TGCGCCAGCAGCCAAGATCGGGTGCCTTATGGCTACACCTTC.

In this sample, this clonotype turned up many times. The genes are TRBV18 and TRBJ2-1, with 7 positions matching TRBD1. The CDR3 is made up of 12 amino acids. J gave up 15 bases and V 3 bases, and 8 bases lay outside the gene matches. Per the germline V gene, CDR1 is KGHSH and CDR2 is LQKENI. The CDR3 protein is CASSPTGSKGFF. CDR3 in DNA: TGTGCCAGCTCACCGACAGGGTCCAAGGGGTTCTTC.

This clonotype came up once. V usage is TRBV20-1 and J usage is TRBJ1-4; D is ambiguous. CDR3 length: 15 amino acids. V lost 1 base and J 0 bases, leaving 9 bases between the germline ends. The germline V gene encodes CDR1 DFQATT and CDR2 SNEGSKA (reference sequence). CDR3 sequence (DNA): TGCAGTGCTAGAGTGGACCGGACAACTAATGAAAAACTGTTTTTT. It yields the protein CSARVDRTTNEKLFF.

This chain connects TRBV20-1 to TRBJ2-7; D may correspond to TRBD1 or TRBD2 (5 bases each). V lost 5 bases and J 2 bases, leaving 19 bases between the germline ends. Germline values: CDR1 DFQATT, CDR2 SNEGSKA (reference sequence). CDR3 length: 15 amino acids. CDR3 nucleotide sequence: TGCAGTGCTTTACGAGGGGCCCCGGGGACCTACGAGCAGTACTTC. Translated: CSALRGAPGTYEQYF.

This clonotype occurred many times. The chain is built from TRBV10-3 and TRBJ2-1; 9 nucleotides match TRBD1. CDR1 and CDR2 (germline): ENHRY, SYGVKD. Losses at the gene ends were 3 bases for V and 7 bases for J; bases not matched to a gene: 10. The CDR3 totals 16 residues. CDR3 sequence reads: CAISERRGQGLNEQFF. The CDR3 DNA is TGTGCCATCAGTGAAAGGAGAGGACAGGGGTTAAATGAGCAGTTCTTC.